These T cell receptor beta chains were read from a single sample in a study of control samples from healthy donors and cancer patients. The method was immunoSEQ multiplex PCR; TCRdb's version includes in-frame clones alone and lacks a portion of them. This repertoire shows about 120,000 clones, about 91% found once; its top ten account for less than 4%. The specimen was blood. Receptors were obtained from a man in his forties in good health. Each CDR3 is given with its conserved first and last residue. The D gene is left open where the match is weak. Clone size is not always given. Where it is, it says once, few, many or a class for expanded clones.

v_gene,abundance,j_gene,d_gene,CDR3nt,CDR3aa
TRBV4-3,.,TRBJ1-3,.,TGCGCCAGCAGCCAAGATCAAGGACCGGTTTCCGGAAACACCATATATTTT,CASSQDQGPVSGNTIYF
TRBV20-1,.,TRBJ2-7,TRBD2,TGCAGTGCTAGTAGAGCGGGGGATGTTTGGTCCTACGAGCAGTACTTC,CSASRAGDVWSYEQYF
TRBV7-3,few,TRBJ2-6,.,TGTGCCAGCAGCTTAGATTTTAGCTCTGGGGCCAACGTCCTGACTTTC,CASSLDFSSGANVLTF
TRBV19,.,TRBJ1-5,.,TGTGCCAGTACCTCATACCAGGGGAGCAATCAGCCCCAGCATTTT,CASTSYQGSNQPQHF
TRBV29-1,.,TRBJ1-2,.,TGCAGCGTTGATAAATTTGGGGGGAACTATGGCTACACCTTC,CSVDKFGGNYGYTF
TRBV6-5,.,TRBJ2-6,.,TGTGCCAGCGGACGCGGCTTTTCTGGGGCCAACGTCCTGACTTTC,CASGRGFSGANVLTF
TRBV28,.,TRBJ1-1,.,TGTGCCAGCAGGGTACAGGGTTCAAGGAACACTGAAGCTTTCTTT,CASRVQGSRNTEAFF
TRBV19,.,TRBJ2-2,.,TGTGCCACCAAGCCGGACAGCACTAACACCGGGGAGCTGTTTTTT,CATKPDSTNTGELFF
TRBV15,.,TRBJ1-1,.,TGTGCCACCAGCAGAGTTCAGGGAACGAACACTGAAGCTTTCTTT,CATSRVQGTNTEAFF
TRBV4-1,.,TRBJ2-6,TRBD1,TGCGCCAGCAGCCGGCCCACAGGGGTCGGGGCCAACGTCCTGACTTTC,CASSRPTGVGANVLTF
TRBV7-2,.,TRBJ2-1,.,TGTGCCAGCAGCTTAGGGTTGGCGGTAGGAAATGAGCAGTTCTTC,CASSLGLAVGNEQFF
TRBV16,.,TRBJ1-2,.,TGTGCCAGCAGCCAATCGCTCCAGGGGCTGGGTGGCTACACCTTC,CASSQSLQGLGGYTF
TRBV24-1,.,TRBJ1-1,.,TGTGCCACGAGGGCCTCCCACGGAACTAACACTGAAGCTTTCTTT,CATRASHGTNTEAFF
TRBV6-5,.,TRBJ1-1,.,TGTGCCAGCAGTACGGACAGCTCTGGGGATTTCTTT,CASSTDSSGDFF
TRBV12-3/TRBV12-4,.,TRBJ1-2,.,TGTGCCAGCAGTTACTCCAACTATGGCTACACCTTC,CASSYSNYGYTF
TRBV19,.,TRBJ2-6,.,TGTGCCAGTAGTCCGAGACAGGCCAATGTTCTCTCTGGGGCCAACGTCCTGACTTTC,CASSPRQANVLSGANVLTF
TRBV30,.,TRBJ2-7,TRBD1,TGTGCCTGGAGGAATCCAGGGGGTGTCAGGTACGAGCAGTACTTC,CAWRNPGGVRYEQYF
TRBV19,.,TRBJ1-1,.,TGTGCCAGTAGTATATCGACAGTTGAAGAAGCTTTCTTT,CASSISTVEEAFF
TRBV25-1,once,TRBJ1-1,TRBD1,TGTGCCAGCAGCCGAGGGGGGACAGTTCTCCCTGAAGCTTTCTTT,CASSRGGTVLPEAFF
TRBV4-3,.,TRBJ2-7,.,TGCGCCAGCAGCCAAGATCTGTTGTTTGAGCAGTACTTC,CASSQDLLFEQYF
TRBV3-1/TRBV3-2,once,TRBJ1-2,TRBD1,TGTGCCAGCAGCCAATTGGGACAGGGGAAAGGCTACACCTTC,CASSQLGQGKGYTF
TRBV19,.,TRBJ2-6,TRBD1,TGTGCCAGTAGTCCTACGCAGGGGGTCTTTGGGGCCAACGTCCTGACTTTC,CASSPTQGVFGANVLTF
TRBV6-6,.,TRBJ1-5,TRBD1,TGTGCCAGCAGCGGGACAGCTAATCAGCCCCAGCATTTT,CASSGTANQPQHF